A single sample is the source of the 21 T cell receptor beta chains below, sequenced in a study of breast tumors, draining lymph nodes, adjacent tissues. Axillary draining lymph nodes of breast cancer patients supplied the node samples. TCRdb re-called the multiplex PCR reads with MiXCR, one entry per CDR3 protein. Among tens of thousands of distinct CDR3 sequences listed, approximately 19% were seen once. Sequenced sample: axillary lymph node tissue. The receptor set was obtained from a female donor with breast cancer. Some clones in this sample may be carry-over from other donors' samples.

This clonotype has at least ten counts. The rearrangement links TRBV12-3 or TRBV12-4 to TRBJ2-3, with 15 bases fitting TRBD2. This CDR3 spans 17 amino acids. Trimming cost V 6 bases and J 5 bases; bases outside gene matches: 9. This CDR3 is CASSGLAGGLGRDTQYF. The CDR3 nucleotides read TGTGCCAGCAGCGGACTAGCGGGAGGGTTAGGGAGAGATACGCAGTATTTT.

As to this clonotype: Just one base apart from a much larger clone, this may be a read error. The rearrangement joins TRBV4-3 to TRBJ2-3, with 10 bases fitting TRBD2. Germline V lookup: CDR1 LGHNA, CDR2 YSLEER. The trim removed 2 bases at V and 8 bases at J, leaving 16 bases unmatched. The CDR3 is made up of 18 amino acids. The CDR3 sequence: CASSQHLAGVGVGATQYF. Here the CDR3 DNA reads TGCGCCAGCAGCCAACACCTAGCGGGAGTGGGGGTAGGAGCTACGCAGTATTTT.

This clonotype was picked up many times. V is TRBV6-2 or TRBV6-3 and J is TRBJ2-7; D is unresolved. CDR3 length equals 13 residues. CDR1 MNHEY and CDR2 SVGEGT come from the germline V gene. Trimming removed 1 base from V and 2 bases from J, with 6 bases in between. CDR3 sequence: CASSYYYPYEQYF. Written as DNA, the CDR3 is TGTGCCAGCAGTTACTACTACCCCTACGAGCAGTACTTC.

As for this clonotype: A read error may explain this, as a much larger clone is one base away. The conserved closing phenylalanine or tryptophan is absent in this CDR3, likely reflecting a read error. The chain has TRBV12-5 and TRBJ2-3; D is perhaps TRBD2 (6 bases). There are 14 residues in the CDR3. The V end was cut by 7 bases, the J end by 6 bases, with 17 bases between. The germline V gene encodes CDR1 LGHNT and CDR2 FRNRAP. The CDR3 region is CASARDFSRDTQYL. The CDR3 bases are TGTGCTAGTGCCCGGGACTTTTCTCGGGATACGCAGTATCTT.

The gene calls are TRBV20-1 and TRBJ1-1, with D possibly TRBD1 on 6 matching bases. This CDR3 contains 12 residues. The V end lost 3 bases, the J end lost 5 bases, and 10 bases lay between the germline ends. The V gene's germline CDR1 is DFQATT and CDR2 SNEGSKA (reference sequence). The CDR3 bases are TGCAGTGCTAGTAGAGGGGGTACTGAAGCTTTCTTT. Translation gives CSASRGGTEAFF.

This clonotype was observed at least ten times. As DNA, the CDR3 is TGTGCCAGCAGCCAGGAGGGCAGGACCTCCCTCTATGGCTACACCTTC. Encoded protein: CASSQEGRTSLYGYTF. The V call is TRBV11-3, the J call TRBJ1-2, with D uncertain. The CDR3 extends over 16 amino acids. V lost 5 bases and J lost 4, with 20 bases in between. CDR1 SGHNT and CDR2 YENEEA come from the germline V gene.

A note on this clonotype: Just one base apart from a much larger clone, this may be a read error. It is likely a read error, because the conserved phenylalanine at the end of the CDR3 is missing. This chain uses TRBV20-1 with TRBJ2-7, with 9 positions matching TRBD2. V was pared by 3 bases and J by 7 bases, with 10 bases of the junction left unmatched. This CDR3 contains 14 residues. Per germline, CDR1 DFQATT and CDR2 SNEGSKA (reference sequence). The CDR3 bases are TGCAGTGCTAGGGGCCAAGCGGGAGGTGAAGAGCAGTACCTC. Protein product: CSARGQAGGEEQYL.

As concerns this clonotype: A much larger clone sits a single nucleotide away, making a read error possible. This chain uses TRBV9 with TRBJ1-2; TRBD1 aligns across 7 bases. The CDR3 spans 14 residues. Germline V gene sequence: CDR1 SGDLS, CDR2 YYNGEE. This CDR3 is CASNPGGGPYGYAF. In DNA, the CDR3 is TGTGCCAGCAACCCAGGGGGAGGACCCTATGGCTACGCCTTC.

The rearrangement uses TRBV3-1 and TRBJ2-7; D gene unclear. Trimming removed 1 base at V and 6 bases at J, with 16 bases between. Germline V gene sequence: CDR1 LGHDT, CDR2 YNNKEL (reference sequence). The CDR3 has 15 residues. The CDR3 DNA reads as TGTGCCAGCAGCCAAGTAATCGACAACGCCTGCGAGCAGTACTTC. Encoded protein: CASSQVIDNACEQYF.

This clonotype has at least ten counts. The CDR3 is CSARDRRGAVGNSPLHF. As DNA, the CDR3 is TGCAGTGCTAGAGATAGGCGGGGGGCAGTGGGAAATTCACCCCTCCACTTT. The V and J genes are TRBV20-1 and TRBJ1-6; D possibly corresponds to TRBD1 (6 bases). Between the trimmed V and J ends, which lost 0 bases and 7 bases, there was a span of 19 bases. Germline CDR1 reads DFQATT; CDR2 reads SNEGSKA (reference sequence). There are 17 residues in the CDR3.

There are many counts of this clonotype. This CDR3 reads CASSTRDIRNEKLFF. CDR3 sequence (DNA): TGTGCCAGCAGTACAAGGGACATCCGTAATGAAAAACTGTTTTTT. J is TRBJ1-4 and V is TRBV12-3 or TRBV12-4; maybe TRBD1 (6 bases). Trimming left V 5 bases short and J 4 bases short, with 14 bases between. The CDR3 is 15 amino acids.

The chain joins TRBV27 to TRBJ2-7, with 7 bases fitting TRBD2. Germline loops: CDR1 MNHEY, CDR2 SMNVEV (reference sequence). V shed 8 bases, J shed 2 bases, and the junction held 9 bases outside the gene matches. This CDR3 is built from 14 residues. CDR3 in DNA: TGTGCCAGCGGCCGCCGGGGGGAAGCCTACGAGCAGTACTTC. Residues: CASGRRGEAYEQYF.

Remarks on this clonotype: Being one base from a much bigger clone, this may be a read error. The chain is built from TRBV4-1 and TRBJ2-7, with 9 bases that match TRBD2. Germline CDR1 and CDR2: MGHRA and YSYEKL. Trimming cost V 0 bases and J 3 bases; bases outside gene matches: 15. The CDR3 is 19 amino acids. As DNA, the CDR3 is TGCGCCAGCAGCCAAGATCTCCCCCACCTAGCGGGATCCTTCTACGAGCAGTACTTC. Encoded protein: CASSQDLPHLAGSFYEQYF.

The sample holds many counts of this clonotype. The chain has TRBV20-1 and TRBJ2-3; D gene uncertain. The germline V gene has CDR1 DFQATT and CDR2 SNEGSKA (reference sequence). The V end lost 0 bases, the J end lost 1 base, and 8 bases lay between the germline ends. The CDR3 contains 14 residues. The CDR3 nucleotides read TGCAGTGCTAGAGATCGCCGGGGCACAGATACGCAGTATTTT. Protein: CSARDRRGTDTQYF.

The table lists this clonotype with many counts. The J gene is TRBJ2-1, the V gene TRBV7-2; D not certain. Trimming removed 3 bases from V and 6 bases from J, with 18 bases in between. The CDR3 covers 16 residues. Germline values: CDR1 SGHTA, CDR2 FQGNSA. Here the CDR3 reads CASSFGSVYPLNEQFF. In DNA form, the CDR3 reads TGTGCCAGCAGCTTTGGCTCGGTCTACCCCCTCAATGAGCAGTTCTTC.

Comments on this clonotype: A much larger clone lies one base from this, so it may be a read error. The chain uses TRBV19 and TRBJ2-1; D possibly corresponds to TRBD2 (5 bases). The CDR3 has 15 residues. V was cut by 1 base and J by 4 bases, with 11 bases left in between. Germline values: CDR1 LNHDA, CDR2 SQIVND (reference sequence). The CDR3 nucleotides read TGTGCCAGTAGTATAGTCGGCGGAGGTTACAATGAGCAGTTCTTC. Amino acid sequence: CASSIVGGGYNEQFF.

The chain joins TRBV19 to TRBJ1-1, with D possibly TRBD1 on 5 matching bases. Trimming pared 4 bases from V and 4 bases from J, leaving 13 bases between. The CDR3 length is 14 residues. Germline V lookup: CDR1 LNHDA, CDR2 SQIVND (reference sequence). The CDR3 DNA follows: TGTGCCAGTAGTACACAAGGGGTGGGCACTGAAGCTTTCTTT. Its translation: CASSTQGVGTEAFF.

This clonotype was observed at least ten times. V and J are TRBV6-2 or TRBV6-3 and TRBJ2-1, with 9 bases that match TRBD2. The CDR3 is made up of 18 amino acids. CDR1 and CDR2 (germline): MNHEY, SVGEGT. Trimming took 8 bases from V and 3 from J; bases not matched to a gene: 17. In nucleotides, the CDR3 is TGTGCCAGCGCCCAAGTTGGCGGGAGGGCCCAGAACTACAATGAGCAGTTCTTC. Amino acids: CASAQVGGRAQNYNEQFF.

There are many counts of this clonotype. The chain is built from TRBV10-3 and TRBJ1-5; 7 bases align to TRBD1. CDR1 ENHRY and CDR2 SYGVKD come from the germline V gene. The length of the CDR3 is 14 residues. J lost 3 bases, V lost 5 bases, and 4 bases had no gene match. The chain's CDR3 is CAISTGQPNQPQHF. CDR3 coding DNA: TGTGCCATCAGTACGGGACAGCCCAATCAGCCCCAGCATTTT.

This clonotype was detected many times. The V gene is TRBV29-1, the J gene TRBJ1-2; D is ambiguous. Germline V gene sequence: CDR1 SQVTM, CDR2 ANQGSEA. V gave up 4 bases and J gave up 2 bases, with 8 bases separating them. CDR3 length: 12 amino acids. The CDR3 region is CSVGPRNYGYTF. CDR3 bases: TGCAGCGTTGGACCGAGAAACTATGGCTACACCTTC.

This clonotype is medium-sized (0.01 to 0.1%) in the sample. The V and J genes are TRBV20-1 and TRBJ2-7, with a weak D call TRBD1 (6 bases). This CDR3 has 13 residues. Germline V gene sequence: CDR1 DFQATT, CDR2 SNEGSKA (reference sequence). Trimming pared 1 base from V and 3 bases from J, leaving 10 bases between. The CDR3 here is CSARGIGGYEQYF. DNA for the CDR3: TGCAGTGCTAGAGGAATAGGGGGCTACGAGCAGTACTTC.